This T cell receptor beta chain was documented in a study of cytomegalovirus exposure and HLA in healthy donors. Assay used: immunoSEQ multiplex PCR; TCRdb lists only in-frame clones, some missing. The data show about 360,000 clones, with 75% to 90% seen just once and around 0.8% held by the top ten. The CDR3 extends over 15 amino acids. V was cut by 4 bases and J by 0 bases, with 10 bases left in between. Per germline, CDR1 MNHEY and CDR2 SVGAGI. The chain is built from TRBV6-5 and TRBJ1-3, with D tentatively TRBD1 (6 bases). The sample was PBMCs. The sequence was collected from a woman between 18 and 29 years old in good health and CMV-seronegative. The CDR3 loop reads CASSLGAPSGNTIYF. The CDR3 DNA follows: TGTGCCAGCAGTTTGGGGGCTCCCTCTGGAAACACCATATATTTT.